This T cell receptor (beta chain) was observed in a study of early T cells in non-severe SARS-CoV-2 infection. TCRdb re-called the 5' RACE reads through MiXCR, storing one row per CDR3 protein. The sample contains over 50,000 distinct CDR3 sequences, 11% of which appear only once. Many counts were recorded for this clonotype. Germline CDR1 and CDR2: MNHEY and SVGEGT. Unmatched junction bases numbered 0, after V lost 0 bases and J lost 4 bases. The CDR3 is 14 residues long. Sequenced sample: whole blood. V gene TRBV6-2 or TRBV6-3 combines with J gene TRBJ2-3, with 8 bases identical to TRBD2. This clonotype was sampled from an adult who was a healthcare worker with PCR-confirmed SARS-CoV-2 infection or an uninfected control (not recorded which). In nucleotides, the CDR3 is TGTGCCAGCAGTTACTCGACTAGCGCAGATACGCAGTATTTT. Protein product: CASSYSTSADTQYF.